Here is one T cell receptor beta chain with its context. A read error is possible here, since a much larger clone lies one base away. Patients underwent thyroid surgery, and none had received any treatment before it. Original analysis: Construction of a distant-metastasis classifier for papillary thyroid cancer relied on CDR3 differences across clinicopathological groups. TCRdb re-called the PCR reads with MiXCR. TCRdb's processing, not the study's, gives the V and J calls here. The sample carries almost 85,000 clones, approximately 12% recorded once. The CDR3 totals 14 residues. The V gene's germline CDR1 is SGHTA and CDR2 FQGNSA. The V gene end was trimmed by 1 base and the J gene end by 5 bases; junction bases not matched to a gene: 3. These data come from a study of metastatic and nonmetastatic thyroid tumors.

The sequencing input was tumor tissue. The receptor was derived from a female donor with papillary thyroid cancer or a benign thyroid nodule (not recorded which). Some clones in this sample may be carry-over from other donors' samples. V and J are TRBV7-2 and TRBJ2-5; TRBD1 matches at 8 bases. CDR3 nucleotides: TGTGCCAGCAGCTTAGGGACAGGGAGGGAGACCCAGTACTTC. Its protein product is CASSLGTGRETQYF.